The present T cell receptor (beta chain) was sequenced within a study of blood T cell repertoires in COVID-19 (dated by TCRdb to the early 2020s). Describing the broader study: Samples covering the acute and convalescent phases of COVID-19 were provided by collaborators in the United States, Italy and Spain. The material from the prospective study consisted of cDNA or gDNA derived from T cells, B-cell-depleted T cells, or PBMCs. Subjects who had been exposed to COVID-19, were actively infected with it, or had recovered from it provided the deeply sampled blood TCRbeta repertoires that made up the dataset. The repertoires were released in a freely available public database meant as a resource for research on the immune response to SARS-CoV-2. The samples were drawn from the first 160 participants of the ongoing ImmuneRACE study and from 1,254 subjects provided by 6 global collaborators. The sample metadata nearly always contained a de-identified subject ID, COVID-19 status, age in years and sex. Where HLA class I and class II types were available, the types were taken from metadata supplied by the sample provider, not from assay-based typing. Overall results and qualifications from the work: How much clinical and demographic metadata was included differed by source and by participant, and the metadata was provided uncurated.

V trim: 7 bases; J trim: 4 bases; unmatched bases: 6. Its CDR3 holds 14 amino acids, cysteine through phenylalanine. The CDR3 DNA has 42 bases and is translated from base 1. Reading the germline V gene gives CDR1 MNHEY and CDR2 SVGAGI. Comment on this clone: Its recognized antigen is unknown. No base quality values were provided; no much bigger clone lies one nucleotide off.

Whole blood was collected in K2EDTA tubes by collaborating institutions according to the institutions' own protocols. Collaborator samples were shipped for TCRbeta analysis as frozen whole blood, isolated PBMCs, or DNA extracted from either sample type. The immunoSEQ Assay, a bias-controlled multiplex PCR, was used to amplify TCRbeta CDR3 regions from genomic DNA. The source study handled its data this way. The number of nucleated cells in each sample was estimated from the amplification of reference gene primers within the assay. To quantify the absolute abundance of each unique TCRbeta CDR3 rearrangement, sequence reads were collapsed and filtered. For each sample, productive Simpson clonality was calculated as the square root of Simpson's diversity index across productive rearrangements. TCRdb took over this immuneACCESS table, retaining in-frame rearrangements with V and J assigned. Such tables are incomplete; in checked studies, under half of the missing clones stem from an unresolved V gene, and the remainder is unexplained. V, J and clone size are taken as reported in that table, and D and trimming were inferred from the DNA itself. The sample contains about 100,000 clones, approximately 91% of them found a single time. The ten most abundant clones make up approximately 2% of the sample.

The V and J genes are TRBV6-5 and TRBJ2-2; TRBD1 fits 7 bases in the junction. The sequence was collected from a man between 45 and 60 years old with active COVID-19. Material for sequencing was peripheral blood. For the CDR3, the sequence is CASKPGTVTGELFF. The sequenced DNA: TGTGCCAGCAAACCCGGGACAGTCACCGGGGAGCTGTTTTTT.